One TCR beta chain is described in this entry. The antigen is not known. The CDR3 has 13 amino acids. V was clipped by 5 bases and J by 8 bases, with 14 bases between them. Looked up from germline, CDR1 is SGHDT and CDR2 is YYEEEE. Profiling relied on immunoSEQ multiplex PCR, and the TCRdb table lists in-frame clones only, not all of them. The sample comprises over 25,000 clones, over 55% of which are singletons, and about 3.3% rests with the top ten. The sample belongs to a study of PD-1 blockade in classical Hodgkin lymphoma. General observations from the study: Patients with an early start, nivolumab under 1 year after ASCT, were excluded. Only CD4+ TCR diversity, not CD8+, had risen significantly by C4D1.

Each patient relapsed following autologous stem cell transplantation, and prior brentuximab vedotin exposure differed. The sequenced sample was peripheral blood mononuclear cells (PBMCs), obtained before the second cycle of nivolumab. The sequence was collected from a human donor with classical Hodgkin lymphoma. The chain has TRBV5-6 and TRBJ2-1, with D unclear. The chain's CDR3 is CASRPDPVDEQFF. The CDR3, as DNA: TGTGCCAGCAGGCCCGATCCAGTCGATGAGCAGTTCTTC.